The 5 T cell receptor beta chains reported below all come from one sample, sequenced in a study of T cells in Graves' hyperthyroidism and ophthalmopathy. Regions amplified from RNA transcripts were the TCR beta CDR3 regions. The HTBI primer set drove a first-round RT-PCR of the TCR CDR3. TCRdb processed the multiplex PCR reads anew with MiXCR; each CDR3 protein has one entry. The sample includes 600,000 to 650,000 distinct CDR3 sequences, under 25% seen only once; the top ten take more than 30%. Sequences were obtained from blood. The receptor set was obtained from a young man with Graves' ophthalmopathy.

This chain uses TRBV20-1 with TRBJ2-1; no definite D call. The germline CDR1 and CDR2 sequences are DFQATT and SNEGSKA (reference sequence). The CDR3 has 14 amino acids. Trimming took 1 base from V and 4 from J, leaving 11 bases between them. Written as DNA, the CDR3 is TGCAGTGCTAGAGTGGCCGGCAGATACAATGAGCAGTTCTTC. Its translation is CSARVAGRYNEQFF.

This clonotype showed up just a few times. The chain carries TRBV6-5 and TRBJ2-1; 8 nucleotides line up with TRBD1. Germline CDR1 is MNHEY and CDR2 is SVGAGI. This CDR3 is 17 amino acids long. J gave up 4 bases and V 0 bases, and 8 bases lay outside the gene matches. CDR3 region: CASSYSIGQGIYNEQFF. The CDR3 DNA is TGTGCCAGCAGTTACTCGATAGGACAGGGCATTTACAATGAGCAGTTCTTC.

This clonotype was detected ten times or more. The chain has TRBV12-3 or TRBV12-4 and TRBJ2-7; no clear D. Trimming removed 4 bases from V and 3 bases from J, with 4 bases in between. The CDR3 spans 11 residues. The chain's CDR3 is CASSSLYEQYF. The CDR3 DNA sequence: TGTGCCAGCAGTTCCCTCTACGAGCAGTACTTC.

This clonotype was detected ten times or more. The genes are TRBV12-3 or TRBV12-4 and TRBJ1-4; D not resolved. The V gene lost 7 bases and the J gene lost 4 bases, with 16 bases spanning the gap. This CDR3 is 15 amino acids long. This CDR3 reads CASTPEQYSNEKLFF. The CDR3, as DNA: TGTGCCAGCACCCCGGAACAGTATAGTAATGAAAAACTGTTTTTT.

This clonotype was counted a few times. The DNA for the CDR3 is TGTGCCAGTAGTGTTAGCGGGAGGCCCCGATACGAGCAGTACTTC. Protein sequence: CASSVSGRPRYEQYF. The chain has TRBV19 and TRBJ2-7, with 10 bases matching TRBD2. The V segment lost 5 bases and the J segment 4 bases; nucleotides outside the gene matches: 8. The CDR3 is 15 amino acids. Germline V gene sequence: CDR1 LNHDA, CDR2 SQIVND (reference sequence).